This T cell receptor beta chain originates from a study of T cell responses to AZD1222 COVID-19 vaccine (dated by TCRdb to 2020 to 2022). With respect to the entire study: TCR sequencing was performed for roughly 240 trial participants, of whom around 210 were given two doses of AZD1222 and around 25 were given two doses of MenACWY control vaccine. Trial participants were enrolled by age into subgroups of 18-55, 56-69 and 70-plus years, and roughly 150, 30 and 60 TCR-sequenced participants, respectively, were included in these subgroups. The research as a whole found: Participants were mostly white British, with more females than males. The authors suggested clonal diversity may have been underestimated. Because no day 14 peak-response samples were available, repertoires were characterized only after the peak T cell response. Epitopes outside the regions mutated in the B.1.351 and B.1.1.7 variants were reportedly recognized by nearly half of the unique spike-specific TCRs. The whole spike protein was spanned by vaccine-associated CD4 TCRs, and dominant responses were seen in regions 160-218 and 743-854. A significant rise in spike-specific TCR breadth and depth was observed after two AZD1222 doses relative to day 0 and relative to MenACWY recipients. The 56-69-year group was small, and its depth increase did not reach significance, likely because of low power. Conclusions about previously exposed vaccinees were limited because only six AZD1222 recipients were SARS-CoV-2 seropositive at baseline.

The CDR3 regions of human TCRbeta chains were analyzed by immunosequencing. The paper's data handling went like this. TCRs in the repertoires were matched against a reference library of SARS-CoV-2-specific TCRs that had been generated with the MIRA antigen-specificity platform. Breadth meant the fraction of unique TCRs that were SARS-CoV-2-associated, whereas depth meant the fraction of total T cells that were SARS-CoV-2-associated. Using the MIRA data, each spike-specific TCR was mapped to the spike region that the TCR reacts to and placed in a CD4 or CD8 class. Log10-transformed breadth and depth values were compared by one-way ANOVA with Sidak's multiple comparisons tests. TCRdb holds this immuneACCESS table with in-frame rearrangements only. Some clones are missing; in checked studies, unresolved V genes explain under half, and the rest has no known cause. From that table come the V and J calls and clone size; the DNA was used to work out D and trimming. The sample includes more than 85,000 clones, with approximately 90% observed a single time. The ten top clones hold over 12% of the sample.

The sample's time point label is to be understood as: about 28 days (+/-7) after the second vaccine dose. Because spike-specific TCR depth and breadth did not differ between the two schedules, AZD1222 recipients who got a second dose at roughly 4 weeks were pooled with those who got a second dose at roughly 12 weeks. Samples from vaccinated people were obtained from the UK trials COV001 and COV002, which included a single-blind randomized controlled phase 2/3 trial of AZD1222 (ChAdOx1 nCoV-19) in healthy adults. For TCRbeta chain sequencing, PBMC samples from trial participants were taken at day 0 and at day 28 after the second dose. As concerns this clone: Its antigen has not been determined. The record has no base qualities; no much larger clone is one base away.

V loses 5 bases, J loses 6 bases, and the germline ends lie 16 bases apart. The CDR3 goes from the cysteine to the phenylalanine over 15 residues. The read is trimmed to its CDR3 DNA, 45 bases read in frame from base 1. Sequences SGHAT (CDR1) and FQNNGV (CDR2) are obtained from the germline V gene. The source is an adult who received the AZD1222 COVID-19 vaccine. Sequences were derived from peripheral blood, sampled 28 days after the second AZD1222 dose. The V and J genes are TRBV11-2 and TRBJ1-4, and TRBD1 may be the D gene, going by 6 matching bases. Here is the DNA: TGTGCCAGCAGCCCGCGGACAGCATCACATGAAAAACTGTTTTTT. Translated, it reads CASSPRTASHEKLFF.